A single T cell receptor beta chain is shown here with its context. This sample was included in a study of CD8 T cells in Susac syndrome. Reverse transcription of roughly 0.45 to 1 ug RNA was performed with random hexamers. The immunoSEQ assay covered 54 Vbeta and 13 Jbeta segments for CDR3. TCRdb reprocessed the immunoSEQ multiplex PCR reads with MiXCR, giving one entry per CDR3 protein. The table includes 180,000 or so distinct CDR3 sequences, about 95% detected once. CD8+ and CD4+ blood T cells underwent TCR beta sequencing. The CDR3 loop spans 15 amino acids. Germline values: CDR1 SNHLY, CDR2 FYNNEI. The V end was cut by 6 bases, the J end by 4 bases, with 18 bases between.

The chain uses TRBV2 and TRBJ1-1; possibly TRBD1 for D (5 bases). The sequence was collected from a human donor with multiple sclerosis. The specimen sequenced was CD4+ T cells from PBMCs. This chain's CDR3 is CASSLRGGEITEAFF. CDR3 nucleotides: TGTGCCAGCAGCCTACGGGGAGGGGAAATCACTGAAGCTTTCTTT.